A selection of T cell receptor beta chains follows, all from one sample in a study of blood T cell repertoires in COVID-19. The assay was immunoSEQ multiplex PCR, and TCRdb's table has in-frame clones only and misses some. There are approximately 98,000 clones in the sample; around 86% occur only once, and just over 4% lies in the top ten. The specimen sequenced was peripheral blood. The source is a woman aged 70-85 years with acute or convalescent COVID-19. Each CDR3 is given without its conserved first and last residue. Expanded clones get a size class; other rows say once, few or many, or leave the size out.

TRBJ2-5 | TRBV15 | once | ATSKQGRGETQY
TRBJ2-1 | TRBV11-3 | NA | ASSYGGRVVEQF
TRBJ1-2 | TRBV6-5 | NA | ASRSKQGLGGYT
TRBJ1-3 | TRBV20-1 | few | SASDLSTSGNTIY
TRBJ1-3 | TRBV11-2 | NA | AGSDWSSGNTIY
TRBJ1-5 | TRBV19 | NA | ASSIGTGGDQPQH
TRBJ1-2 | TRBV5-6 | NA | ASSSPRIGTIHGYT
TRBJ1-5 | TRBV28 | once | ASIKGQRSVQPQH
TRBJ2-6 | TRBV9 | NA | ASSVEGTGSSGANVLT
TRBJ2-1 | TRBV5-8 | NA | ASSLTVRSYNEQF
TRBJ2-1 | TRBV9 | NA | ASSPQAGSSYNEQF
TRBJ2-7 | TRBV5-1 | NA | ASSWTSGRTGDEQY
TRBJ1-4 | TRBV11-2 | NA | ASSLVVRYTATNEKLF
TRBJ1-6 | TRBV7-9 | NA | ASSLAGSNPSPLH
TRBJ1-4 | TRBV18 | NA | ASSPGTGIEKLF
TRBJ1-5 | TRBV6-1 | NA | ASSERGGSNQPQH
TRBJ2-7 | TRBV19 | few | ASSPGGAGGSYEQY
TRBJ1-5 | TRBV5-6 | NA | ASSRRDRAGQPQH
TRBJ1-1 | TRBV28 | NA | ASNTLRAEAF
TRBJ2-2 | TRBV18 | once | ASSPPSRDTGELF
TRBJ2-5 | TRBV6-6 | NA | ASSISGGGREKTQY
TRBJ1-1 | TRBV4-3 | NA | ASSLGENTEAF
TRBJ2-2 | TRBV29-1 | NA | SVQRGPTGELF
TRBJ2-2 | TRBV4-2 | NA | ASSQDYSGSTGELF
TRBJ2-1 | TRBV10-3 | once | AGGASGRNEQF